This T cell receptor (beta chain) came from a study of T cell responses to AZD1222 COVID-19 vaccine. Whole-study findings and limits: Spike-specific TCR breadth and depth went up after people got two AZD1222 doses. Baseline serology detected seropositivity in only six AZD1222 recipients.

The CDR3 has 20 residues. The J segment lost 1 base and the V segment lost 0 bases, leaving 13 bases of the junction unmatched. Germline V gene sequence: CDR1 SGHNT, CDR2 YENEEA. Clones were read by immunoSEQ multiplex PCR, and TCRdb kept only the in-frame ones, dropping some. The repertoire holds 160,000 or so clones, with around 90% as singletons. A word on this clone: Its antigen remains unidentified.

This receptor was obtained from an adult in good health. The rearrangement links TRBV11-3 to TRBJ2-3; TRBD2 agrees at 10 bases. The sample here was peripheral blood, taken on day 0 of MenACWY control vaccination. As DNA, the CDR3 is TGTGCCAGCAGCTTAGAGGCTAGCGGGAGTACCGGAGTAGGCACAGATACGCAGTATTTT. Amino acids: CASSLEASGSTGVGTDTQYF.